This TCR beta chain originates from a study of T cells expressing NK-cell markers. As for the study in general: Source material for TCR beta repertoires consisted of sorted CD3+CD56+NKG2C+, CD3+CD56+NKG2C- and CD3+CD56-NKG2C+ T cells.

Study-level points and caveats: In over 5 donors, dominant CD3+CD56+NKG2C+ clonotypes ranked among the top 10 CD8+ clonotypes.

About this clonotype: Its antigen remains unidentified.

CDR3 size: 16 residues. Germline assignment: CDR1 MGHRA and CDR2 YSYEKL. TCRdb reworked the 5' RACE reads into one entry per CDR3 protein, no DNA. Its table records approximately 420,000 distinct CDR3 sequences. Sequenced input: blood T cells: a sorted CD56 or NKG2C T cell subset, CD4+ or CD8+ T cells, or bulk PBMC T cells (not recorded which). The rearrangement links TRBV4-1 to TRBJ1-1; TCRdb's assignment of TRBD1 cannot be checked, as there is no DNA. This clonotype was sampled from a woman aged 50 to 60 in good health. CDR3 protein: CASSQRTGDMNTEAFF.